The clone carrying this T cell receptor (beta chain) was seen ten or more times. The sample belongs to a study of T cells in Graves' hyperthyroidism and ophthalmopathy. Researchers defined stable Graves' hyperthyroidism as no ophthalmopathy progression within 18 months. This CDR3 spans 15 amino acids. V lost 6 bases and J lost 0; bases outside the gene matches: 5. CDR1 is SNHLY and CDR2 is FYNNEI in the germline V gene. Amplified regions were TCR beta CDR3 sequences from RNA transcripts. RT-PCR in the first round (using the HTBI primer set) targeted the TCR CDR3. TCRdb redid the calling of the multiplex PCR reads with MiXCR, one entry per CDR3 protein. The sample holds 350,000 to 400,000 distinct CDR3 sequences, more than 13% seen once.

The receptor was isolated from a woman between 25 and 40 years old with Graves' hyperthyroidism. V is TRBV2 and J is TRBJ1-5; 7 bases agree with TRBD1. Sequenced sample: blood. The DNA of the CDR3 is TGTGCCAGCAGCGCCGGGACAGATAGCAATCAGCCCCAGCATTTT. The encoded protein is CASSAGTDSNQPQHF.